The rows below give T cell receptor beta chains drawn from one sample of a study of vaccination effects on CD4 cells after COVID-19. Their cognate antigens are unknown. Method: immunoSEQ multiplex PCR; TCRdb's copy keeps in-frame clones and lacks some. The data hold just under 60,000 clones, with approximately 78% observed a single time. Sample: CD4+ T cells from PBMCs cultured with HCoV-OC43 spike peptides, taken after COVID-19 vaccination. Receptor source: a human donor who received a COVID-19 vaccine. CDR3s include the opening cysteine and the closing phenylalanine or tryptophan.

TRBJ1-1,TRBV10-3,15,CAISPQGYMNTEAFF
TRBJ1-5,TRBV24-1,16,CATSEGTAIGNQPQHF
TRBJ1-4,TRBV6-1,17,CASSEAPGQLPNEKLFF
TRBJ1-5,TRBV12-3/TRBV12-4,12,CASSLEYQPQHF
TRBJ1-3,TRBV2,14,CASRHRGTGNTIYF
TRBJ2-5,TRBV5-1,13,CASSLPEQETQYF
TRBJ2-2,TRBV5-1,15,CASSFGTGGSGELFF
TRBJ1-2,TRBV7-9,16,CASTRIVGEANYGYTF
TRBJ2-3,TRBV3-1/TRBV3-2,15,CASSYRDSRTDTQYF
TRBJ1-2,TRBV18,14,CASSLLDRGSGYTF
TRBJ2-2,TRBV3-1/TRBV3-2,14,CASSDIRGTGELFF
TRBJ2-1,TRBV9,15,CASSVEGQARDEQFF
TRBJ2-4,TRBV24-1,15,CATSDQPGPKNIQYF